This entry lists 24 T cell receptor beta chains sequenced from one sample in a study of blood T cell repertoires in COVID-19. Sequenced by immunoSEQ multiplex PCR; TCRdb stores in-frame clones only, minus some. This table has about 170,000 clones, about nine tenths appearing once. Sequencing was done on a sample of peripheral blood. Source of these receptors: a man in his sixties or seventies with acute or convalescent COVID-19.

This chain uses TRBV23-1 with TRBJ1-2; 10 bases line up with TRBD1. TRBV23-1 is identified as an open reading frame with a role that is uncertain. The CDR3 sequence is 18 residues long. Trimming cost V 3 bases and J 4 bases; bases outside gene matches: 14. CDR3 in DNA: TGCGCCAGCAGTCATCGACCTTTCCGGGACAGGGGTCCCTATGGCTACACCTTC. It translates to CASSHRPFRDRGPYGYTF.

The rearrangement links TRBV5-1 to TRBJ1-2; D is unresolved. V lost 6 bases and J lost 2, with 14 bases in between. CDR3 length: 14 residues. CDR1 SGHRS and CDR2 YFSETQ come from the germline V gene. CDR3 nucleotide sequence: TGCGCCAGCACGAACGGGATGGGGAACTATGGCTACACCTTC. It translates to CASTNGMGNYGYTF.

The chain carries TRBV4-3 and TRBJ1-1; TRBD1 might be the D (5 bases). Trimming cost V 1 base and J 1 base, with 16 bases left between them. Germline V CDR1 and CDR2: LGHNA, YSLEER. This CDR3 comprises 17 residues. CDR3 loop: CASSQVIIQDTNTEAFF. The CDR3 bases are TGCGCCAGCAGCCAAGTGATAATCCAGGACACGAACACTGAAGCTTTCTTT.

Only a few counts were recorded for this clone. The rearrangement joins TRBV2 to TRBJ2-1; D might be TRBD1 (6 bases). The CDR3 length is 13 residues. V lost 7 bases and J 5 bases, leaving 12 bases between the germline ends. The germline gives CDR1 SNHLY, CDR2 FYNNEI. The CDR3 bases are TGTGCCAGCAACCAGGGGTGGAACAATGAGCAGTTCTTC. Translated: CASNQGWNNEQFF.

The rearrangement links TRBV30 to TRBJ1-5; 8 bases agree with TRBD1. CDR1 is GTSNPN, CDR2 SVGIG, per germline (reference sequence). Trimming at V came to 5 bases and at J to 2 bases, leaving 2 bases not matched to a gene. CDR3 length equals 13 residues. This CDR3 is CAWGGQGNQPQHF. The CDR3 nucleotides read TGTGCCTGGGGGGGACAGGGCAATCAGCCCCAGCATTTT.

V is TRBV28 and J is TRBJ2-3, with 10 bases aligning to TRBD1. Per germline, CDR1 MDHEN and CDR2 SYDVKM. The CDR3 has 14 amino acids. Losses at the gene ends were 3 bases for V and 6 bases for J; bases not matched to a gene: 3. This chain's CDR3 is CASSLRQGADTQYF. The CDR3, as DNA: TGTGCCAGCAGTTTGAGACAGGGGGCGGATACGCAGTATTTT.

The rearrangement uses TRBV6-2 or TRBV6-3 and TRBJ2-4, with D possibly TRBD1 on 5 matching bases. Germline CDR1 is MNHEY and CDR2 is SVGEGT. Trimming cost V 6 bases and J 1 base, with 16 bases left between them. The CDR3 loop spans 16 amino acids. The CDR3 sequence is CASSSYVRVAKNIQYF. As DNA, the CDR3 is TGTGCCAGCAGCTCGTATGTCAGGGTGGCCAAAAACATTCAGTACTTC.

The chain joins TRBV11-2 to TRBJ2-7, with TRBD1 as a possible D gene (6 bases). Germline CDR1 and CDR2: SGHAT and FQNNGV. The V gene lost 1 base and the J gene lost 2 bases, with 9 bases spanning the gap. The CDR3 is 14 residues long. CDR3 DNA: TGTGCCAGCAGCTTAGGGGGGCAGACCTACGAGCAGTACTTC. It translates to CASSLGGQTYEQYF.

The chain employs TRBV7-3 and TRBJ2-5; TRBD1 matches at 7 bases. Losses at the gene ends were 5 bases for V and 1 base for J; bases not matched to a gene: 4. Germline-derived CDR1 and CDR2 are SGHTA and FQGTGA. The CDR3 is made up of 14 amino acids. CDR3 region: CASSATGTQETQYF. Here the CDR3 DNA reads TGTGCCAGCAGCGCGACAGGGACCCAAGAGACCCAGTACTTC.

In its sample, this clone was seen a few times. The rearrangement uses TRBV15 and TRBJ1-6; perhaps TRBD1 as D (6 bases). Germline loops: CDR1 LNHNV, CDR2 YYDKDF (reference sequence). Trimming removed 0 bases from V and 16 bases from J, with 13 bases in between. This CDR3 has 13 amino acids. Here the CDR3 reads CATSRDPTGQLHF. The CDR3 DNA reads TGTGCCACCAGCAGAGATCCGACAGGCCAACTCCACTTT.

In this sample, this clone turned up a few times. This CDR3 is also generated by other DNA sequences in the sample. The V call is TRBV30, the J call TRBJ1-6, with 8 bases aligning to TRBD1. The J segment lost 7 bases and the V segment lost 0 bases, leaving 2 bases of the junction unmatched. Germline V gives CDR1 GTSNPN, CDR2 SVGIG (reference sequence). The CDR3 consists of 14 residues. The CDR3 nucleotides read TGTGCCTGGAGTGTACGACAGGGGAATTCACCCCTCCACTTT. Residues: CAWSVRQGNSPLHF.

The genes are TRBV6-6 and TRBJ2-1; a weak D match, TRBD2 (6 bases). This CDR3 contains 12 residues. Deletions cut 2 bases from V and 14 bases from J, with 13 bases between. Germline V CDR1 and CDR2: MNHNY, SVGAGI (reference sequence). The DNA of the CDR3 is TGTGCCAGCAGTTACGGCTGGGAGGTTAAGTTCTTC. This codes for CASSYGWEVKFF.

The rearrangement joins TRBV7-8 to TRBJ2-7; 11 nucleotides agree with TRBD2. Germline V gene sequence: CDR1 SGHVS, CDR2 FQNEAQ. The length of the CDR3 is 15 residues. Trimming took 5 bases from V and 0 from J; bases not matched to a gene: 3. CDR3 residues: CASSPGLAGSYEQYF. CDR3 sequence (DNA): TGTGCCAGCAGCCCCGGACTAGCGGGCTCCTACGAGCAGTACTTC.

The DNA of the CDR3 is TGCGCCAGCAGCTCCGAAGGACAGGGAAATTCACCCCTCCACTTT. It codes for CASSSEGQGNSPLHF. J is TRBJ1-6 and V is TRBV5-1; TRBD1 matches 8 bases. CDR3 length equals 15 residues. Trimming at V came to 3 bases and at J to 7 bases, leaving 6 bases not matched to a gene. Germline V CDR1 and CDR2: SGHRS, YFSETQ.

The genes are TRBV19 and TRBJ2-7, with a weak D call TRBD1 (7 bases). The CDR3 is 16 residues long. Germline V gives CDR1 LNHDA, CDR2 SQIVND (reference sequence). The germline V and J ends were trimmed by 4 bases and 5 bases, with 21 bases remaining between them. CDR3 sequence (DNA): TGTGCCAGTAGTAATAGTCGACAGGGTACGGGAGACGAGCAGTACTTC. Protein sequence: CASSNSRQGTGDEQYF.

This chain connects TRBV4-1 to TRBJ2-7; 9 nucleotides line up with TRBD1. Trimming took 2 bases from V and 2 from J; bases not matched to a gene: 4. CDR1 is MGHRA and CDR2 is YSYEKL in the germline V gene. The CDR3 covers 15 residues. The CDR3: CASSQLRDRAYEQYF. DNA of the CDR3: TGCGCCAGCAGCCAACTCCGGGACAGGGCCTACGAGCAGTACTTC.

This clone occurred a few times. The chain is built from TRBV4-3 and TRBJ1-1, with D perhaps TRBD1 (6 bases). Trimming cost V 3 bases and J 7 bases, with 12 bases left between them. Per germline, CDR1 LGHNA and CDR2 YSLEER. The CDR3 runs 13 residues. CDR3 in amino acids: CASSQATGFEAFF. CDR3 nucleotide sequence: TGCGCCAGCAGCCAGGCGACAGGTTTTGAAGCTTTCTTT.

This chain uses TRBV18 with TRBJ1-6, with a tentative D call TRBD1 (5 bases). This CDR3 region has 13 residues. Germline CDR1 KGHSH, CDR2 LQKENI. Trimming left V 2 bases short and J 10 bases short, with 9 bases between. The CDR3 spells CASSPDQGSPLHF. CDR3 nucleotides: TGTGCCAGCTCACCAGATCAGGGATCACCCCTCCACTTT.

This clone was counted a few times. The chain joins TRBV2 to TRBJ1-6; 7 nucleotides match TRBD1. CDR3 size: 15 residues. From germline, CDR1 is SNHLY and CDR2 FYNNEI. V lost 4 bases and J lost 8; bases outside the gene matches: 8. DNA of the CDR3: TGTGCCAGCAGTGTCTCGACAGGGCGGGATTCACCCCTCCACTTT. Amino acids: CASSVSTGRDSPLHF.

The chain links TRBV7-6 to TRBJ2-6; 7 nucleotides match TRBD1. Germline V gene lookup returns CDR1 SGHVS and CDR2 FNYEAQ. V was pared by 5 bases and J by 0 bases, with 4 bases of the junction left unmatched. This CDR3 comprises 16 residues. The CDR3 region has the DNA TGTGCCAGCAGCATGACAGGGTACTCTGGGGCCAACGTCCTGACTTTC. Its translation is CASSMTGYSGANVLTF. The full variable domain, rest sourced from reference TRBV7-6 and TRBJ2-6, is GAGVSQSPRYKVTKRGQDVALRCDPISGHVSLYWYRQALGQGPEFLTYFNYEAQQDKSGLPNDRFSAERPEGSISTLTIQRTEQRDSAMYRCASSMTGYSGANVLTFGAGSRLTVL.

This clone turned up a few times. The CDR3 DNA is TGTGCCAGCAAAGGGGACAGGGCGAGGTACAATGAGCAGTTCTTC. Amino acids: CASKGDRARYNEQFF. The gene calls are TRBV28 and TRBJ2-1, with TRBD1 identical over 9 bases. The germline CDR1 and CDR2 sequences are MDHEN and SYDVKM. The CDR3 covers 15 residues. J lost 4 bases, V lost 7 bases, and 8 bases had no gene match.

In DNA form, the CDR3 reads TGTGCCAGCAGCCAAGAAGGGGCAAACAATGAGCAGTTCTTC. Protein product: CASSQEGANNEQFF. The genes are TRBV3-1 (or the pseudogene TRBV3-2) and TRBJ2-1, with D maybe TRBD1 (5 bases). The V gene lost 0 bases and the J gene lost 5 bases, with 8 bases spanning the gap. CDR3 length: 14 amino acids. Germline V gene data show CDR1 as LGHDT and CDR2 as YNNKEL (reference sequence).

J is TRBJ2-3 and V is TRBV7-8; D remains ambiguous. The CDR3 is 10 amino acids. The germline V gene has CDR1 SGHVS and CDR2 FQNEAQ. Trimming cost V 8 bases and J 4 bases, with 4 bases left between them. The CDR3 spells CASGADTQYF. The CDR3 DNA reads TGTGCCAGCGGAGCAGATACGCAGTATTTT.

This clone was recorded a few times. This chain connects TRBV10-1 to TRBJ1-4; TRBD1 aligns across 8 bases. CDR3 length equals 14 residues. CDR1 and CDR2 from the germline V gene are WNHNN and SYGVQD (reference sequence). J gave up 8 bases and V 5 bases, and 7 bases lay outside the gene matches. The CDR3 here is CASSQDRVGEKLFF. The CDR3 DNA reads TGCGCCAGCAGTCAGGACAGGGTGGGCGAAAAACTGTTTTTT.